The next 30 T cell receptor beta chains were all read from a single sample in a study of Graves' ophthalmopathy and Graves' hyperthyroidism. Researchers took RNA transcripts and amplified TCR beta CDR3 regions from them. Second-round multiplex PCR followed a first-round RT-PCR using HTBI primers. TCRdb re-called the multiplex PCR reads with MiXCR, one entry per CDR3 protein. The data contain 150,000 to 200,000 distinct CDR3 sequences, under 45% of them singletons. Sequencing input: peripheral blood. These receptors originate from a man aged 25-40 years with Graves' ophthalmopathy.

This clonotype was recorded once. The CDR3 DNA follows: TGCAGAGGAACAGGAGGAACTGAAGCTTTCTTT. This sequence encodes CRGTGGTEAFF. The chain recombines TRBV20-1 with TRBJ1-1, with D perhaps TRBD1 (5 bases). Germline V gene data show CDR1 as DFQATT and CDR2 as SNEGSKA (reference sequence). This CDR3 is 11 amino acids long.

V gene TRBV19 combines with J gene TRBJ1-2, with D uncertain. Germline loops: CDR1 LNHDA, CDR2 SQIVND (reference sequence). V was pared by 5 bases and J by 2 bases, with 12 bases between. This CDR3 has 14 residues. Here the CDR3 DNA reads TGTGCCAGTAGTCCTCGACCAGGCAACTATGGCTACACCTTC. This sequence encodes CASSPRPGNYGYTF. Filled out from reference TRBV19 and TRBJ1-2, the complete variable domain reads DGGITQSPKYLFRKEGQNVTLSCEQNLNHDAMYWYRQDPGQGLRLIYYSQIVNDFQKGDIAEGYSVSREKKESFPLTVTSAQKNPTAFYLCASSPRPGNYGYTFGSGTRLTVV.

This clonotype appeared many times. The chain uses TRBV28 and TRBJ2-2, with a possible D match to TRBD1 (6 bases). The germline CDR1 and CDR2 sequences are MDHEN and SYDVKM. The CDR3 covers 18 residues. V lost 2 bases, J lost 9 bases, and 25 bases lay in between. The CDR3 sequence is CASSLMGEGRGPDRELFF. The CDR3, as DNA: TGTGCCAGCAGTTTAATGGGAGAAGGCAGGGGTCCGGACCGGGAGCTGTTTTTT.

Many counts were recorded for this clonotype. The CDR3 region has the DNA TGTGCCACCAGCAGGGGAGTCACTCGGGGTCCTGGTGGTATGGGCAATCAGCCCCAGCATTTT. It yields the protein CATSRGVTRGPGGMGNQPQHF. This chain connects TRBV15 to TRBJ1-5; D unresolved. Per germline, CDR1 LNHNV and CDR2 YYDKDF (reference sequence). This CDR3 is built from 21 residues. Trimming shortened V by 3 bases and J by 2 bases, and 29 bases separated the two germline ends.

In this sample, this clonotype turned up many times. The chain links TRBV20-1 to TRBJ2-7; D is possibly TRBD2 (6 bases). CDR3 length: 12 amino acids. Germline values: CDR1 DFQATT, CDR2 SNEGSKA (reference sequence). The V and J ends lost 0 bases and 9 bases respectively, with 12 bases between them. DNA of the CDR3: TGCAGTGCTAGAGATCCTCCCGGGGGGCAGTACTTC. It specifies CSARDPPGGQYF.

The V gene is TRBV28, the J gene TRBJ2-5; D is unclear. Germline V gives CDR1 MDHEN, CDR2 SYDVKM. There are 12 residues in the CDR3. Trimming took 5 bases from V and 5 from J, leaving 9 bases between them. The DNA for the CDR3 is TGTGCCAGCAGTGAAATGAGGGAGACCCAGTACTTC. Protein: CASSEMRETQYF.

This clonotype was seen many times. The chain couples TRBV30 to TRBJ2-5; 8 bases map to TRBD1. The CDR3 contains 13 residues. Germline V lookup: CDR1 GTSNPN, CDR2 SVGIG (reference sequence). With 4 bases clipped from V and 5 bases from J, the junction kept 6 bases outside the gene matches. CDR3 loop: CAWNQGAGETQYF. The DNA for the CDR3 is TGTGCCTGGAATCAGGGGGCAGGGGAGACCCAGTACTTC.

This clonotype was seen at least ten times. The V gene is TRBV7-3, the J gene TRBJ2-3; no clear D gene. This CDR3 is built from 13 residues. V dropped 3 bases and J dropped 6 bases, with 10 bases sitting between them. Germline-derived CDR1 and CDR2 are SGHTA and FQGTGA. CDR3 in amino acids: CASSFLTGDTQYF. The CDR3 DNA reads TGTGCCAGCAGCTTTCTCACCGGGGATACGCAGTATTTT.

The chain recombines TRBV28 with TRBJ1-2, with a possible D match to TRBD1 (6 bases). The CDR3 extends over 16 amino acids. Trimming pared 1 base from V and 5 bases from J, leaving 17 bases between. Germline CDR1 MDHEN, CDR2 SYDVKM. The CDR3 spells CASSLFPRRGWYGYTF. CDR3 coding DNA: TGTGCCAGCAGTTTATTCCCGCGCAGGGGATGGTATGGCTACACCTTC.

This clonotype was counted at least ten times. This rearrangement joins TRBV11-3 to TRBJ1-1, with a possible D match to TRBD1 (5 bases). In germline, CDR1 is SGHNT, CDR2 YENEEA. Trimming pared 6 bases from V and 1 base from J, leaving 12 bases between. This CDR3 is 14 amino acids long. CDR3 nucleotide sequence: TGTGCCAGCAGGTTGGGGGGGGGGAACACTGAAGCTTTCTTT. This codes for CASRLGGGNTEAFF.

This clonotype was observed at least ten times. The chain carries TRBV30 and TRBJ2-5; the D gene is possibly TRBD1 (6 bases). The CDR3 contains 13 residues. V gave up 2 bases and J gave up 3 bases, with 10 bases separating them. Germline V CDR1 and CDR2: GTSNPN, SVGIG (reference sequence). This CDR3 is CAWSLGGKETQYF. The CDR3 DNA reads as TGTGCCTGGAGTTTAGGGGGAAAAGAGACCCAGTACTTC.

This clonotype has ten or more counts. The chain employs TRBV19 and TRBJ2-7, with D perhaps TRBD1 or TRBD2 (5 bases each). V was shortened by 6 bases and J by 4 bases, with 13 bases between the two germline ends. The CDR3 runs 13 residues. Looked up from germline, CDR1 is LNHDA and CDR2 is SQIVND (reference sequence). This chain's CDR3 is CASRFAGSYEQYF. The CDR3 DNA is TGTGCCAGTAGGTTCGCAGGGAGTTACGAGCAGTACTTC.

This clonotype appeared a few times. The V and J genes are TRBV27 and TRBJ2-7; 11 bases match TRBD2. CDR1 MNHEY and CDR2 SMNVEV come from the germline V gene (reference sequence). The CDR3 sequence is 15 residues long. V was pared by 6 bases and J by 3 bases, with 7 bases of the junction left unmatched. Written as DNA, the CDR3 is TGTGCCAGCAGAGCGATCGGGACTAGCGGCTACGAGCAGTACTTC. It encodes CASRAIGTSGYEQYF.

This clonotype was counted many times. The chain joins TRBV14 to TRBJ2-5; 12 nucleotides agree with TRBD2. This CDR3 has 17 amino acids. The ends lost 0 bases at V and 3 bases at J; junction bases unmatched: 5. The V gene's germline CDR1 is SGHDN and CDR2 FVKESK. The CDR3 DNA reads TGTGCCAGCAGCCAAGATACTAGCGGGAGGTGGAAAGAGACCCAGTACTTC. Protein: CASSQDTSGRWKETQYF.

This clonotype appeared many times. The chain joins TRBV29-1 to TRBJ2-7, with TRBD1 matching 7 bases. The junction had 4 bases not matched to a gene; V was cut back by 6 bases and J by 2 bases. This CDR3 contains 12 residues. Germline CDR1 and CDR2: SQVTM and ANQGSEA. The CDR3 here is CSVQRGPYEQYF. The CDR3 nucleotides read TGCAGCGTGCAAAGGGGGCCCTACGAGCAGTACTTC.

The V call is TRBV6-1, the J call TRBJ1-3; D gene unclear. The CDR3 covers 17 residues. Trimming took off 7 bases at V and 0 bases at J, with 19 bases between the two ends. Germline V gene data show CDR1 as MNHNS and CDR2 as SASEGT. CDR3 amino acids: CASIKGWGTSSGNTIYF. The CDR3 DNA reads TGTGCCAGCATCAAAGGGTGGGGTACGTCCTCTGGAAACACCATATATTTT.

This clonotype was seen at least ten times. This rearrangement joins TRBV5-1 to TRBJ2-7; 7 nucleotides align to TRBD1. Unmatched junction bases numbered 9, after V lost 3 bases and J lost 3 bases. Looked up from germline, CDR1 is SGHRS and CDR2 is YFSETQ. The CDR3 is made up of 15 amino acids. CDR3 protein: CASSSGTANNYEQYF. In DNA, the CDR3 is TGCGCCAGCAGCTCAGGGACAGCTAACAACTACGAGCAGTACTTC.

The table lists this clonotype with a few counts. This chain connects TRBV6-1 to TRBJ1-2, with TRBD1 matching 8 bases. CDR1 is MNHNS, CDR2 SASEGT, per germline. The J segment lost 0 bases and the V segment lost 7 bases, leaving 13 bases of the junction unmatched. This CDR3 spans 17 amino acids. The CDR3 sequence: CASKGEPTGAPNYGYTF. CDR3 nucleotides: TGTGCCAGCAAGGGGGAACCGACAGGGGCACCTAACTATGGCTACACCTTC.

This clonotype was seen at least ten times. This rearrangement joins TRBV15 to TRBJ2-7; D is perhaps TRBD2 (6 bases). Trimming cost V 0 bases and J 7 bases, with 13 bases left between them. Germline-derived CDR1 and CDR2 are LNHNV and YYDKDF (reference sequence). The length of the CDR3 is 14 residues. Written as DNA, the CDR3 is TGTGCCACCAGCAGAGATAGGACGGGGGATGAGCAGTACTTC. This gives the protein CATSRDRTGDEQYF. Full variable domain (remainder filled in from reference TRBV15 and TRBJ2-7): DAMVIQNPRYQVTQFGKPVTLSCSQTLNHNVMYWYQQKSSQAPKLLFHYYDKDFNNEADTPDNFQSRRPNTSFCFLDIRSPGLGDTAMYLCATSRDRTGDEQYFGPGTRLTVT.

This clonotype was observed many times. The V and J genes are TRBV6-5 and TRBJ1-5; possible D gene TRBD1, 6 bases. The germline CDR1 and CDR2 sequences are MNHEY and SVGAGI. This CDR3 region has 12 residues. V lost 5 bases and J 9 bases, leaving 11 bases between the germline ends. The CDR3 sequence is CASSTGTWPQHF. The CDR3 nucleotides read TGTGCCAGCAGTACTGGGACATGGCCCCAGCATTTT.

V usage is TRBV12-5 and J usage is TRBJ1-1; D gene uncertain. The V end was cut by 7 bases, the J end by 1 base, with 7 bases between. The CDR3 contains 12 residues. From germline, CDR1 is LGHNT and CDR2 FRNRAP. CDR3 sequence reads: CASALGNTEAFF. The CDR3 DNA reads as TGTGCTAGTGCGTTGGGGAACACTGAAGCTTTCTTT.

The rearrangement links TRBV6-1 to TRBJ1-2; D is unresolved. Trimming removed 11 bases from V and 8 bases from J, with 21 bases in between. The CDR3 consists of 13 residues. Germline V gene lookup returns CDR1 MNHNS and CDR2 SASEGT. The CDR3 loop reads CAARAYDPWGYTF. The CDR3 region has the DNA TGTGCCGCCCGGGCATACGATCCTTGGGGCTACACCTTC.

This clonotype was picked up many times. V gene TRBV5-1 combines with J gene TRBJ1-1; D ambiguous. The V end lost 4 bases, the J end lost 3 bases, and 13 bases lay between the germline ends. CDR1 and CDR2 from the germline V gene are SGHRS and YFSETQ. The CDR3 is 14 amino acids. CDR3 region: CASSVGGKHTEAFF. For the CDR3, the DNA is TGCGCCAGCAGCGTGGGAGGGAAACACACTGAAGCTTTCTTT.

This clonotype has a count of ten or more. The chain uses TRBV12-3 or TRBV12-4 and TRBJ2-5; TRBD2 matches at 7 bases. J lost 6 bases, V lost 5 bases, and 6 bases had no gene match. CDR3 length: 13 residues. The CDR3 reads CASSRLASKTQYF. CDR3 DNA: TGTGCCAGCAGTAGACTAGCTTCCAAGACCCAGTACTTC.

This clonotype was seen only a few times. Written as DNA, the CDR3 is TGTGCCAGCAACACAGGGGGAGAGACCCAGTACTTC. Its protein is CASNTGGETQYF. The V and J genes are TRBV7-8 and TRBJ2-5, with 8 bases matching TRBD1. The CDR3 is made up of 12 amino acids. V shed 7 bases, J shed 4 bases, and the junction held 2 bases outside the gene matches. The germline gives CDR1 SGHVS, CDR2 FQNEAQ.

V is TRBV20-1 and J is TRBJ1-2; TRBD1 aligns across 10 bases. J lost 12 bases, V lost 6 bases, and 13 bases had no gene match. The CDR3 has 13 amino acids. The germline V gene has CDR1 DFQATT and CDR2 SNEGSKA (reference sequence). CDR3 protein: CSAEGGQGRLNTF. The CDR3, as DNA: TGCAGTGCCGAGGGGGGACAGGGGCGGTTGAACACCTTC.

The chain joins TRBV15 to TRBJ1-2; no reliable D call. This CDR3 region has 13 residues. In germline, CDR1 is LNHNV, CDR2 YYDKDF (reference sequence). V lost 3 bases and J 8 bases, leaving 13 bases between the germline ends. The CDR3 bases are TGTGCCACCAGCAGGCTTGGACGGCTCGGCTACACCTTC. Translated: CATSRLGRLGYTF.

This clonotype came up many times. This chain uses TRBV15 with TRBJ2-7; D perhaps matches TRBD2 (5 bases). The CDR3 is 13 residues long. Trimming removed 6 bases at V and 3 bases at J, with 12 bases between. Per the germline V gene, CDR1 is LNHNV and CDR2 is YYDKDF (reference sequence). Here the CDR3 DNA reads TGTGCCACCAGTCCGGGGTACCTCTACGAGCAGTACTTC. This codes for CATSPGYLYEQYF.

The V and J genes are TRBV11-3 and TRBJ2-5, with D uncertain. The CDR3 covers 16 residues. Trimming took off 2 bases at V and 4 bases at J, with 17 bases between the two ends. CDR1 and CDR2 (germline): SGHNT, YENEEA. The CDR3 DNA sequence: TGTGCCAGCAGCTTATCGGCCAGGCCGGGTAGAGAGACCCAGTACTTC. Translating it yields CASSLSARPGRETQYF. The variable domain in full, completed from reference TRBV11-3 and TRBJ2-5, reads EAGVVQSPRYKIIEKKQPVAFWCNPISGHNTLYWYLQNLGQGPELLIRYENEEAVDDSQLPKDRFSAERLKGVDSTLKIQPAELGDSAVYLCASSLSARPGRETQYFGPGTRLLVL.

This clonotype was counted between two and nine times. The V and J genes are TRBV4-3 and TRBJ1-2; TRBD1 is a possible D gene (6 bases). V shed 4 bases and J shed 2 bases, with 14 bases lying between them. The CDR3 runs 15 residues. CDR1 is LGHNA and CDR2 is YSLEER in the germline V gene. This chain's CDR3 is CASSPGFTGNYGYTF. Written as DNA, the CDR3 is TGCGCCAGCAGCCCCGGATTTACAGGGAACTATGGCTACACCTTC.